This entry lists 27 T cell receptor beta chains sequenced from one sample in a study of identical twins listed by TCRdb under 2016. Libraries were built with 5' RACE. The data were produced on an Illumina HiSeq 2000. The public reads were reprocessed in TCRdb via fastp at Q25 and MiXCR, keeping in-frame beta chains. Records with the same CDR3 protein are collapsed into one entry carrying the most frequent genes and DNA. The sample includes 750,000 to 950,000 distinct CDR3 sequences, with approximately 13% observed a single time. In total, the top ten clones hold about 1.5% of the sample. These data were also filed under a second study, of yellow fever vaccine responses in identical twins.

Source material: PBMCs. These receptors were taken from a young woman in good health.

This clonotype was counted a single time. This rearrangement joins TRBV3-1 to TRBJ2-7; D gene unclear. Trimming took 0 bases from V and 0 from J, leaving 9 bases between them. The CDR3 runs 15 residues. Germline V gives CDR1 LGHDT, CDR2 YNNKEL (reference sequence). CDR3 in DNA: TGTGCCAGCAGCCAAGATGCGTCTGACTCCTACGAGCAGTACGTC. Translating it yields CASSQDASDSYEQYV.

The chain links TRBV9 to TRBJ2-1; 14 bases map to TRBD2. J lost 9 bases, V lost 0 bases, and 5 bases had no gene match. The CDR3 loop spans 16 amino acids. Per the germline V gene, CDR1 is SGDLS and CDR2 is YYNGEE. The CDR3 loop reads CASSVEGLAGVAEQFF. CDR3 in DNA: TGTGCCAGCAGCGTAGAGGGACTAGCGGGAGTCGCTGAGCAGTTCTTC. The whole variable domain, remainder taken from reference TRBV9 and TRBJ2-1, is DSGVTQTPKHLITATGQRVTLRCSPRSGDLSVYWYQQSLDQGLQFLIQYYNGEERAKGNILERFSAQQFPDLHSELNLSSLELGDSALYFCASSVEGLAGVAEQFFGPGTRLTVL.

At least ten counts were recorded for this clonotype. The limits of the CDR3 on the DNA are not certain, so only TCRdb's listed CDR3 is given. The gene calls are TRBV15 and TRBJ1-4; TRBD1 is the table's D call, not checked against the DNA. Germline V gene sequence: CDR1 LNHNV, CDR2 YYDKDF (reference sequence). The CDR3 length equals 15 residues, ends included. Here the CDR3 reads CATSILDRANEKLFF.

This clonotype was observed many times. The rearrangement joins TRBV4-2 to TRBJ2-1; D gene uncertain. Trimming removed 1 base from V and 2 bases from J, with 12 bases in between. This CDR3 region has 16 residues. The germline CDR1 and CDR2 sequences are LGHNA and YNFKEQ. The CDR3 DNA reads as TGTGCCAGCAGCCAAGGGCTACTAAACCCCTACAATGAGCAGTTCTTC. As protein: CASSQGLLNPYNEQFF.

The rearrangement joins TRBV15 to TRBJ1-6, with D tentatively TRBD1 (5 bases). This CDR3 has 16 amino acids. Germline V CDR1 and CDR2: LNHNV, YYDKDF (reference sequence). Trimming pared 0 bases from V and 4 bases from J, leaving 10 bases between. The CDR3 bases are TGTGCCACCAGCAGAGATGGGGCAGCTTATAATTCACCCCTCCACTTT. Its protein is CATSRDGAAYNSPLHF.

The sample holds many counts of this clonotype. The CDR3, as DNA: TGTGCCAGCAGCGAGACTAGCGGGACTAACATTCAGTACTTC. Residues: CASSETSGTNIQYF. V gene TRBV7-9 combines with J gene TRBJ2-4; 11 bases map to TRBD2. The germline V gene has CDR1 SEHNR and CDR2 FQNEAQ (reference sequence). The CDR3 extends over 14 amino acids. J lost 7 bases, V lost 5 bases, and 4 bases had no gene match. Supplemented by reference TRBV7-9 and TRBJ2-4, the full variable domain reads DTGVSQNPRHKITKRGQNVTFRCDPISEHNRLYWYRQTLGQGPEFLTYFQNEAQLEKSRLLSDRFSAERPKGSFSTLEIQRTEQGDSAMYLCASSETSGTNIQYFGAGTRLSVL.

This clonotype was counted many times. The CDR3 spells CASSLELMRYGTRQNEQFF. CDR3 DNA: TGTGCCAGCAGCTTAGAATTGATGAGGTATGGGACTCGACAAAATGAGCAGTTCTTC. V usage is TRBV11-2 and J usage is TRBJ2-1, with D possibly TRBD2 on 6 matching bases. The V gene lost 0 bases and the J gene lost 7 bases, with 25 bases spanning the gap. Germline values: CDR1 SGHAT, CDR2 FQNNGV. CDR3 length equals 19 residues.

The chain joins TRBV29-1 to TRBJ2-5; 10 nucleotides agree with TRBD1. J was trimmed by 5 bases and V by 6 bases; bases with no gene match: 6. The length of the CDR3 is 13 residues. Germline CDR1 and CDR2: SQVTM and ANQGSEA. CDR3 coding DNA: TGCAGCGTAGGGACAGGGGCTTGGGAGACCCAGTACTTC. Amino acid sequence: CSVGTGAWETQYF. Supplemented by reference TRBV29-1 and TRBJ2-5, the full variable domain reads SAVISQKPSRDICQRGTSLTIQCQVDSQVTMMFWYRQQPGQSLTLIATANQGSEATYESGFVIDKFPISRPNLTFSTLTVSNMSPEDSSIYLCSVGTGAWETQYFGPGTRLLVL.

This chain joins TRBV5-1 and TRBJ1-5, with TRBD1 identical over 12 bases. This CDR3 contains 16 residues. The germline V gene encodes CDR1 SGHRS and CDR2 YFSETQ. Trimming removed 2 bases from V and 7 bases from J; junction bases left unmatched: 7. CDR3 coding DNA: TGCGCCAGCAGCTTTGGGACAGGGGGCGCAGGGCAGCCCCAGCATTTT. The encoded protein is CASSFGTGGAGQPQHF.

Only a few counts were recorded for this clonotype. The CDR3 reads CASASSGSTSYNEQFF. The CDR3 nucleotides read TGTGCCAGCGCCTCTAGCGGGAGTACCTCCTACAATGAGCAGTTCTTC. The chain combines TRBV28 with TRBJ2-1; the match to TRBD2 covers 10 bases. This CDR3 spans 16 amino acids. V dropped 8 bases and J dropped 0; count of bases not matched to a gene: 7. Germline V gene lookup returns CDR1 MDHEN and CDR2 SYDVKM.

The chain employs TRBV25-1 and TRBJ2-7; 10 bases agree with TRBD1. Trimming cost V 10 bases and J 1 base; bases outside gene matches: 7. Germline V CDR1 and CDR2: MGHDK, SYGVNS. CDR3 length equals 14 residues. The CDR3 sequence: CATTPGQGSYEQYF. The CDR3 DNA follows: TGTGCCACTACTCCGGGACAGGGGTCCTACGAGCAGTACTTC.

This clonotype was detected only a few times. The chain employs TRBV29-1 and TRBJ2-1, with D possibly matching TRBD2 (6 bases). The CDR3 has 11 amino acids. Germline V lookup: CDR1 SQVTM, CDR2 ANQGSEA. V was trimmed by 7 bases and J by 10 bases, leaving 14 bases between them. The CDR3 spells CSAEGAGEQFF. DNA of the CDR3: TGCAGCGCCGAAGGGGCGGGGGAGCAGTTCTTC.

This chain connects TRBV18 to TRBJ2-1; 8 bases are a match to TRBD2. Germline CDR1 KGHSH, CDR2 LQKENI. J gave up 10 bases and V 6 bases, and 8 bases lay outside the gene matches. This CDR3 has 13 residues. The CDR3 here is CASSPGGGGEQFF. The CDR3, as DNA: TGTGCCAGCTCCCCCGGGGGGGGCGGAGAGCAGTTCTTC.

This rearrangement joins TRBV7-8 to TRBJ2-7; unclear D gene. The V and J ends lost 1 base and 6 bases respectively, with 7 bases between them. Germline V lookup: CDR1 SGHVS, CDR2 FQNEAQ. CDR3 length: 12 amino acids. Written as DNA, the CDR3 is TGTGCCAGCAGCTTAGGGGTCGCCGAGCAGTACGTC. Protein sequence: CASSLGVAEQYV.

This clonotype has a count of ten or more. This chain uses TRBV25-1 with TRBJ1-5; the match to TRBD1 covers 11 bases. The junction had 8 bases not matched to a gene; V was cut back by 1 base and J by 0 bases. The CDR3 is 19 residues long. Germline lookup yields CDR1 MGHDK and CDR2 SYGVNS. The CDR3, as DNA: TGTGCCAGCAGTGAATGGACCGGGACAGGGGGTGATAGCAATCAGCCCCAGCATTTT. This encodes CASSEWTGTGGDSNQPQHF.

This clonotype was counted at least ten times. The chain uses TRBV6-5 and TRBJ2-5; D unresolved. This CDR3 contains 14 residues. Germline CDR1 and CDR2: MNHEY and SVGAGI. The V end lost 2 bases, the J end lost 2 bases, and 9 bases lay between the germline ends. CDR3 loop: CASSYSVKQETQYF. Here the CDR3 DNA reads TGTGCCAGCAGTTACAGTGTCAAACAAGAGACCCAGTACTTC.

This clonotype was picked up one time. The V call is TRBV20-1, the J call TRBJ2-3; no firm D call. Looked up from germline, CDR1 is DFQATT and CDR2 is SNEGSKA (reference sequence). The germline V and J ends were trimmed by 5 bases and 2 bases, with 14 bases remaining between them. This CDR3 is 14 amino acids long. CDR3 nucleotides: TGCAGTGCTCACTTGGGCGGATACACAGATACGCAGTATTTT. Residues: CSAHLGGYTDTQYF.

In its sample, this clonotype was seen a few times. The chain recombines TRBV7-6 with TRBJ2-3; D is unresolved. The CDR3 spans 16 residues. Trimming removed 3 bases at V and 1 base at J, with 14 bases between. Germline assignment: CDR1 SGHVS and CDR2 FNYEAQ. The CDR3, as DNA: TGTGCCAGCAGCTTCCCCCTTTCTGCTGGCACAGATACGCAGTATTTT. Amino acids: CASSFPLSAGTDTQYF.

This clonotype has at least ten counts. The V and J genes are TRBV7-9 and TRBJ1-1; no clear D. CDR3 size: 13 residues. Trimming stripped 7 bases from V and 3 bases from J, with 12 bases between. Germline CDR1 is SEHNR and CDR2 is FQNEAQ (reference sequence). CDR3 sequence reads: CASIEVIDTEAFF. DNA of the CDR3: TGTGCCAGCATTGAGGTCATCGACACTGAAGCTTTCTTT. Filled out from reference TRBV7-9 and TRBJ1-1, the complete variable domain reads DTGVSQNPRHKITKRGQNVTFRCDPISEHNRLYWYRQTLGQGPEFLTYFQNEAQLEKSRLLSDRFSAERPKGSFSTLEIQRTEQGDSAMYLCASIEVIDTEAFFGQGTRLTVV.

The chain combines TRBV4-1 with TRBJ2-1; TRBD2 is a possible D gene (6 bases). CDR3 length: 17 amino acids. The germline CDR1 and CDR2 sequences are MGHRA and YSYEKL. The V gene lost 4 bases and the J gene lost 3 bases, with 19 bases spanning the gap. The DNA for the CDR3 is TGCGCCAGCAGCCCGGTCGGGCGGGGACCTTACTACAATGAGCAGTTCTTC. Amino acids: CASSPVGRGPYYNEQFF.

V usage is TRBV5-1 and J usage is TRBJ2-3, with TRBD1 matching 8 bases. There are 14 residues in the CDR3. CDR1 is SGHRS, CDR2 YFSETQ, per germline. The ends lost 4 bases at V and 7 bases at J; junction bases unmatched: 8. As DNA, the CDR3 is TGCGCCAGCAGCCCGGACAGGGTCCTCTATACGCAGTATTTT. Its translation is CASSPDRVLYTQYF.

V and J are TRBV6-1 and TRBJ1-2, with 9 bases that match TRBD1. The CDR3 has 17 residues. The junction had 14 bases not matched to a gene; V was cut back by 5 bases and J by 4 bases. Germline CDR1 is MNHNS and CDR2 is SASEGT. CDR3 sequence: CASSSQHGTGTPYGYTF. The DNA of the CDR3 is TGTGCCAGCAGTAGTCAACACGGGACAGGGACACCCTATGGCTACACCTTC.

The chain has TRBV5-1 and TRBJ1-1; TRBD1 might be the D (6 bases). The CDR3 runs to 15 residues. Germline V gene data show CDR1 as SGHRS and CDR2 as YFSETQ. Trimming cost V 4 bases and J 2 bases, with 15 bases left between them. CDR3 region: CASSSRQVSNTEAFF. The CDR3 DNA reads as TGCGCCAGCAGCAGCAGACAGGTTTCAAACACTGAAGCTTTCTTT.

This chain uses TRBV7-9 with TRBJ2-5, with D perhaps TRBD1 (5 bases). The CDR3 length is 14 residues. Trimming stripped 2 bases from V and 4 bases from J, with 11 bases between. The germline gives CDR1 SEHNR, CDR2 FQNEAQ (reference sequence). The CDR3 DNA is TGTGCCAGCAGCTTAATAGGGGCGGCAGAGACCCAGTACTTC. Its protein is CASSLIGAAETQYF.

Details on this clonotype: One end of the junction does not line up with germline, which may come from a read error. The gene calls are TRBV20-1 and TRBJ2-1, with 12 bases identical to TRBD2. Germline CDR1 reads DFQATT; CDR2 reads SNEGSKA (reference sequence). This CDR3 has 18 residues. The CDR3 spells CCASQMTRTSGTYNEQFF. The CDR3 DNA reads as TGCTGTGCTAGCCAAATGACCAGGACTAGCGGGACCTACAATGAGCAGTTCTTC.

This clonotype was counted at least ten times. CDR3 sequence reads: CASIPSGSLGETQYF. The CDR3 DNA sequence: TGTGCCAGTATTCCTAGCGGGAGTTTGGGAGAGACCCAGTACTTC. The chain uses TRBV19 and TRBJ2-5, with 10 bases fitting TRBD2. In germline, CDR1 is LNHDA, CDR2 SQIVND (reference sequence). The V segment lost 7 bases and the J segment 4 bases; nucleotides outside the gene matches: 9. This CDR3 has 15 residues.

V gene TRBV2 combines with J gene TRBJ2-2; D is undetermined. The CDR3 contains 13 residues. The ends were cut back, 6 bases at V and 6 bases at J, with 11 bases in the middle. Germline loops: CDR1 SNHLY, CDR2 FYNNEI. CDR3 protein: CASRASRAGELFF. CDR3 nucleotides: TGTGCCAGCAGGGCTAGTAGGGCCGGGGAGCTGTTTTTT.